The 15 T cell receptor beta chains given below trace back to one sample, sequenced in a study of CD8 T cells in ankylosing spondylitis. Each CDR3 protein is one row after TCRdb ran MiXCR on the 5' RACE reads. The sample records 150,000 to 200,000 distinct CDR3 sequences, around a third being singletons. What was sequenced was synovial fluid, either unsorted or a sorted T cell fraction (not recorded which). The origin of the receptors is a male donor with ankylosing spondylitis.

The V call is TRBV20-1, the J call TRBJ2-2; the match to TRBD2 covers 12 bases. In germline, CDR1 is DFQATT, CDR2 SNEGSKA (reference sequence). CDR3 size: 17 residues. After removal of 0 bases from V and 3 bases from J, the junction contained 5 bases not matched to a gene. CDR3 DNA sequence: TGCAGTGCTAGAGAGAGAGGACTAGCGGGATACACCGGGGAGCTGTTTTTT. Translation gives CSARERGLAGYTGELFF.

This clonotype was seen a handful of times. V gene TRBV20-1 combines with J gene TRBJ2-1; the match to TRBD2 covers 8 bases. This CDR3 spans 13 amino acids. With 6 bases clipped from V and 8 bases from J, the junction kept 9 bases outside the gene matches. Germline loops: CDR1 DFQATT, CDR2 SNEGSKA (reference sequence). Here the CDR3 DNA reads TGCAGTGCGCAGCGGGAGCCCCTCGATGAGCAGTTCTTC. Translation: CSAQREPLDEQFF.

The gene calls are TRBV11-2 and TRBJ2-1; 9 nucleotides align to TRBD2. J was trimmed by 10 bases and V by 3 bases; bases with no gene match: 13. CDR3 size: 16 residues. Looked up from germline, CDR1 is SGHAT and CDR2 is FQNNGV. CDR3 DNA: TGTGCCAGCAGCTTGGAGTGGGGCGGGAGGGCCTCCGAGCAGTTCTTC. Protein: CASSLEWGGRASEQFF.

CDR3 DNA: TGTGCCAGCAGTCCGGACCGGAGACAGGGGGCCTACACCTTC. Protein: CASSPDRRQGAYTF. The chain has TRBV28 and TRBJ1-2; 10 positions match TRBD1. The CDR3 is 14 residues long. Per the germline V gene, CDR1 is MDHEN and CDR2 is SYDVKM. Losses at the gene ends were 5 bases for V and 10 bases for J; bases not matched to a gene: 10.

The chain uses TRBV20-1 and TRBJ2-7, with D unresolved. Trimming removed 5 bases from V and 0 bases from J, with 11 bases in between. Germline V lookup: CDR1 DFQATT, CDR2 SNEGSKA (reference sequence). This CDR3 has 13 amino acids. Written as DNA, the CDR3 is TGCAGTGCTCAACCCCCCAGCTCCTACGAGCAGTACTTC. This sequence encodes CSAQPPSSYEQYF.

This clonotype was picked up many times. The CDR3 loop reads CASSPGLAGTGELFF. CDR3 nucleotide sequence: TGCGCCAGCAGCCCAGGACTAGCGGGAACCGGGGAGCTGTTTTTT. This chain links TRBV5-1 with TRBJ2-2; 12 nucleotides align to TRBD2. The V gene end was trimmed by 4 bases and the J gene end by 5 bases; junction bases not matched to a gene: 3. Germline lookup yields CDR1 SGHRS and CDR2 YFSETQ. The CDR3 loop spans 15 amino acids.

This rearrangement joins TRBV20-1 to TRBJ2-4; D is perhaps TRBD1 (6 bases). Germline values: CDR1 DFQATT, CDR2 SNEGSKA (reference sequence). This CDR3 spans 13 amino acids. V gave up 1 base and J gave up 6 bases, with 10 bases separating them. CDR3 sequence: CSARGQGRNIQYF. CDR3 in DNA: TGCAGTGCTAGAGGGCAGGGGAGAAACATTCAGTACTTC.

This chain uses TRBV5-1 with TRBJ2-7; maybe TRBD1 (6 bases). The V end was cut by 1 base, the J end by 3 bases, with 20 bases between. The V gene's germline CDR1 is SGHRS and CDR2 YFSETQ. The CDR3 is 17 amino acids. The CDR3 nucleotides read TGCGCCAGCAGCTTGACGCTTCCGGACAGCCCTTACTACGAGCAGTACTTC. This sequence encodes CASSLTLPDSPYYEQYF.

This clonotype was observed a handful of times. The rearrangement links TRBV29-1 to TRBJ2-3; D remains unclear. The V end lost 5 bases, the J end lost 7 bases, and 13 bases lay between the germline ends. The CDR3 spans 12 residues. CDR1 and CDR2 (germline): SQVTM, ANQGSEA. CDR3 sequence (DNA): TGCAGCGTTCCGACCTTCGACTATACGCAGTATTTT. This gives the protein CSVPTFDYTQYF.

This clonotype was seen a few times. The gene calls are TRBV6-1 and TRBJ1-2; possible D gene TRBD1, 5 bases. CDR1 is MNHNS and CDR2 is SASEGT in the germline V gene. The CDR3 runs to 12 residues. With 11 bases removed from V and 4 bases from J, the gap between germline ends came to 14 bases. The CDR3 DNA reads as TGTGCCTCTGGGGGACGGATCTATGGCTACACCTTC. The encoded protein is CASGGRIYGYTF.

The J gene is TRBJ1-6, the V gene TRBV27; TRBD1 is a possible D gene (6 bases). CDR1 and CDR2 from the germline V gene are MNHEY and SMNVEV (reference sequence). The CDR3 sequence is 15 residues long. Trimming stripped 1 base from V and 5 bases from J, with 9 bases between. The CDR3 DNA is TGTGCCAGCAGTTTATGGGGGGCCCATAATTCACCCCTCCACTTT. It codes for CASSLWGAHNSPLHF.

The V call is TRBV2, the J call TRBJ1-4, with D perhaps matching TRBD1 (5 bases). The CDR3 spans 14 residues. Germline CDR1 is SNHLY and CDR2 is FYNNEI. Trimming took 6 bases from V and 6 from J, leaving 14 bases between them. The CDR3: CASRWLGHDEKLFF. CDR3 coding DNA: TGTGCCAGCAGGTGGCTGGGGCACGATGAAAAACTGTTTTTT.

At least ten counts were recorded for this clonotype. The chain has TRBV7-6 and TRBJ1-3; D call uncertain. This CDR3 is 14 amino acids long. Germline V gene data show CDR1 as SGHVS and CDR2 as FNYEAQ. V gave up 5 bases and J gave up 0 bases, with 8 bases separating them. The DNA of the CDR3 is TGTGCCAGCAGCCCGCGGGACTCTGGAAACACCATATATTTT. Translated: CASSPRDSGNTIYF. The full variable domain, its missing parts supplied by reference TRBV7-6 and TRBJ1-3, is GAGVSQSPRYKVTKRGQDVALRCDPISGHVSLYWYRQALGQGPEFLTYFNYEAQQDKSGLPNDRFSAERPEGSISTLTIQRTEQRDSAMYRCASSPRDSGNTIYFGEGSWLTVV.

The chain carries TRBV7-2 and TRBJ1-2; TRBD1 matches at 7 bases. Germline lookup yields CDR1 SGHTA and CDR2 FQGNSA. Losses at the gene ends were 4 bases for V and 4 bases for J; bases not matched to a gene: 3. The CDR3 length is 13 residues. The CDR3 region has the DNA TGTGCCAGCAGCTCGACAGGGAGCTATGGCTACACCTTC. Amino acids: CASSSTGSYGYTF.

This chain links TRBV29-1 with TRBJ1-2; TRBD1 matches at 10 bases. The CDR3 has 13 amino acids. Losses at the gene ends were 8 bases for V and 4 bases for J; bases not matched to a gene: 7. Germline CDR1 reads SQVTM; CDR2 reads ANQGSEA. This chain's CDR3 is CSIRQGASYGYTF. The CDR3 nucleotides are TGCAGCATCCGACAGGGGGCGTCCTATGGCTACACCTTC.